This is a list of T cell receptor beta chains from one sample in a study of T cell responses to AZD1222 COVID-19 vaccine. Here immunoSEQ multiplex PCR was the method, and the copy in TCRdb shows in-frame clones only, minus some. The sample yields tens of thousands of clones, around nine tenths seen once. Sequenced material: peripheral blood, taken on day 0 of MenACWY control vaccination. Receptor source: an adult in good health. CDR3s include the opening cysteine and the closing phenylalanine or tryptophan. A D gene is named only where the DNA matches it firmly. For some rows the clone size is stated as once, few or many, or as a class when expanded; others skip it.

TRBV27,.,14,TRBJ1-2,.,TGTGCCAGCAGTTTAAACTCTGCAGGGAATGGCTACACCTTC,CASSLNSAGNGYTF
TRBV2,.,11,TRBJ2-4,TRBD1,TGTGCCACTTACAGGGGAAACATTCAGTACTTC,CATYRGNIQYF
TRBV5-4,.,14,TRBJ1-4,.,TGTGCCAGCAGCCTAGACCGGAGGGATGAAAAACTGTTTTTT,CASSLDRRDEKLFF
TRBV12-3/TRBV12-4,.,13,TRBJ2-7,.,TGTGCCAGCAGTTTGATCGGATCGTCCGAGCAGTACTTC,CASSLIGSSEQYF
TRBV19,.,13,TRBJ1-1,.,TGTGCCAGTAGTATGAGGGGGAACACTGAAGCTTTCTTT,CASSMRGNTEAFF
TRBV7-2,.,13,TRBJ2-1,TRBD2,TGTGCCAGCAGACTAGCGGGATTAGATGAGCAGTTCTTC,CASRLAGLDEQFF
TRBV28,.,18,TRBJ2-7,.,TGTGCCAGCAGTTACGATTATCACGGGATGGACAGTTGGAACGAGCAGTACTTC,CASSYDYHGMDSWNEQYF
TRBV5-4,few,15,TRBJ2-1,TRBD1,TGTGCCAGCATTCGGGACAGTCAGTCGGGGAATGAGCAGTTCTTC,CASIRDSQSGNEQFF
TRBV5-1,.,14,TRBJ1-3,.,TGCGCCAGCAGCTTAGAGGGAACTGGAAACACCATATATTTT,CASSLEGTGNTIYF
TRBV29-1,.,12,TRBJ1-2,.,TGCAGCGTTGGGTCCGCAAACTATGGCTACACCTTC,CSVGSANYGYTF
TRBV9,.,14,TRBJ2-7,TRBD1,TGTGCCAGCAGCCTCCGGGACAGGGCCCACGAGCAGTACTTC,CASSLRDRAHEQYF
TRBV7-9,.,15,TRBJ1-3,.,TGTGCCAGCAGCAAAGGACGGATCTCTGGAAACACCATATATTTT,CASSKGRISGNTIYF
TRBV19,.,17,TRBJ2-2,TRBD2,TGTGCCAGTAGTATAACCCGGCTAGCGGAGAACACCGGGGAGCTGTTTTTT,CASSITRLAENTGELFF
TRBV30,.,14,TRBJ1-3,.,TGTGCCTGGAGCGAGTGGGGCTCTGGAAACACCATATATTTT,CAWSEWGSGNTIYF
TRBV6-2/TRBV6-3,.,15,TRBJ2-1,.,TGTGCCAGCAGCCCCGGGACTGACACCTACAATGAGCAGTTCTTC,CASSPGTDTYNEQFF
TRBV27,once,12,TRBJ2-7,.,TGTGCCAGCAGCCGAAGCTCCTACGAGCAGTACTTC,CASSRSSYEQYF
TRBV5-8,once,17,TRBJ1-4,TRBD1,TGTGCCAGCAGCTTACACCAGGGGGCTGGCTATGATGAAAAACTGTTTTTT,CASSLHQGAGYDEKLFF
TRBV15,.,15,TRBJ2-1,TRBD2,TGTGCCACCAGCATAACTAGCGGGGCTTACAATGAGCAGTTCTTC,CATSITSGAYNEQFF
TRBV5-8,.,15,TRBJ2-7,.,TGTGCCAGCAGCTTGGGCGGAGGGGGATTCTTGGTGCAGTACTTC,CASSLGGGGFLVQYF
TRBV6-2/TRBV6-3,.,16,TRBJ2-5,.,TGTGCCAGCAGTTACATCCCTCCTAGCAGGCGAGAGACCCAGTACTTC,CASSYIPPSRRETQYF
TRBV7-2,.,16,TRBJ2-5,TRBD1,TGTGCCAGCAGCTTAGGACCCGGACAGGGCGGGGAGACCCAGTACTTC,CASSLGPGQGGETQYF
TRBV7-2,.,14,TRBJ1-2,.,TGTGCCAGCAGCTTAACAGGGCAGGTCTATGGCTACACCTTC,CASSLTGQVYGYTF
TRBV23-1,once,17,TRBJ1-1,.,TGCGCCAGCAGTCAATCCCCCCGAGGCTATCGGGTCGCTGAAGCTTTCTTT,CASSQSPRGYRVAEAFF
TRBV6-5,.,15,TRBJ2-1,TRBD2,TGTGCCAGCGGTCCCGGGACTAGCGGGAGTGATGAGCAGTTCTTC,CASGPGTSGSDEQFF
TRBV5-1,once,15,TRBJ1-5,.,TGCGCCAGCAGCCCGATGGGGGGGGATGCTCAGCCCCAGCATTTT,CASSPMGGDAQPQHF
TRBV29-1,.,13,TRBJ1-6,TRBD1,TGCAGCGTGTCACAGGGGGATAATTCACCCCTCCACTTT,CSVSQGDNSPLHF
TRBV30,.,17,TRBJ2-1,TRBD2,TGTGCCTGGAGTGGACTAGCGGGAGAAAGGGCCTACAATGAGCAGTTCTTC,CAWSGLAGERAYNEQFF
TRBV28,.,13,TRBJ2-1,.,TGTGCCAGCCTCCAGGGGATTGACAATGAGCAGTTCTTC,CASLQGIDNEQFF
TRBV28,.,14,TRBJ1-1,TRBD1,TGTGCCAGCAGTTTAGGGACAGGGGGCTCTGAAGCTTTCTTT,CASSLGTGGSEAFF
TRBV28,.,15,TRBJ2-2,TRBD2,TGTGCCAGCAGTAGGACTAGCGGGGTGACCGGGGAGCTGTTTTTT,CASSRTSGVTGELFF
TRBV19,.,15,TRBJ2-6,.,TGTGCCAGTAGTTTACAGAGCTCTGGGGCCAACGTCCTGACTTTC,CASSLQSSGANVLTF
TRBV28,.,15,TRBJ1-2,.,TGTGCCAGCAGTGTCGACACAACTCGGGCCTATGGCTACACCTTC,CASSVDTTRAYGYTF
TRBV4-3,.,14,TRBJ2-7,.,TGCGCCAGCAGCCAGGGGCAGGGGAGCGGCGAGCAGTACTTC,CASSQGQGSGEQYF
TRBV30,.,13,TRBJ2-3,.,TGTGCCTGGAGTCCATACGGGGCGTTTACGCAGTATTTT,CAWSPYGAFTQYF
TRBV19,.,17,TRBJ1-1,TRBD1,TGTGCCAGTAGCGATCCCCGGGGTTACAGGGGAAGGACTGAAGCTTTCTTT,CASSDPRGYRGRTEAFF
TRBV4-1,.,14,TRBJ1-2,.,TGCGCCAGCAGCCACGTTAGAGTGAACTATGGCTACACCTTC,CASSHVRVNYGYTF
TRBV6-5,.,15,TRBJ2-4,.,TGTGCCAGCAGTCCAAACAGATTAGCCAAAAACATTCAGTACTTC,CASSPNRLAKNIQYF
TRBV7-6,.,13,TRBJ2-7,TRBD1,TGTGCCAGCAGCTTCGACAGGGACCACGAGCAGTACTTC,CASSFDRDHEQYF
TRBV2,.,13,TRBJ2-1,TRBD1,TGTGCCAGAAAGGGGACAGTCTTCAATGAGCAGTTCTTC,CARKGTVFNEQFF
TRBV27,.,21,TRBJ1-2,.,TGTGCCAGCAGTTTAACGGGGAGTGTCGGACAGTCCCTGTACTACACGTATGGCTACACCTTC,CASSLTGSVGQSLYYTYGYTF
TRBV7-9,.,12,TRBJ2-2,.,TGTGCCAGCAGCCAGGGGGGAGGCGAGGTGTTTTTT,CASSQGGGEVFF
TRBV3-1/TRBV3-2,.,19,TRBJ2-5,TRBD2,TGTGCCAGCAGCCAAGGTTCCCCTTTCCCCGGGGGGGTCCAAGAGACCCAGTACTTC,CASSQGSPFPGGVQETQYF
TRBV2,.,14,TRBJ1-2,TRBD1,TGTGCCAGCACCTTGACAGGGGGGGTCTATGGCTACACCTTC,CASTLTGGVYGYTF
TRBV7-9,.,13,TRBJ1-5,.,TGTGCCAGCACTTCAACAGGCGGTCAGCCCCAGCATTTT,CASTSTGGQPQHF
TRBV18,.,14,TRBJ2-5,TRBD1,TGTGCCAGCTCTTCGGGACAGGGAGGAGAGACCCAGTACTTC,CASSSGQGGETQYF
TRBV6-5,.,14,TRBJ1-2,.,TGTGCCAGCAGTATACACAGGGAGGGCTATGGCTACACCTTC,CASSIHREGYGYTF
TRBV6-2/TRBV6-3,.,14,TRBJ2-3,TRBD2,TGTGCCAGCAGCCCAGCGGGAGAGGGAGATACGCAGTATTTT,CASSPAGEGDTQYF
TRBV4-2,few,16,TRBJ1-1,TRBD1,TGTGCCAGCAGCCAACGACAGGGAGTGGAGTACACTGAAGCTTTCTTT,CASSQRQGVEYTEAFF